This passage covers 22 T cell receptor beta chains from one sample sequenced in a study of T cells after yellow fever vaccination. TCRdb re-called the 5' RACE reads through MiXCR, storing one row per CDR3 protein. Among 620,000 or so distinct CDR3 sequences listed, about a sixth were seen once. The source was PBMCs, collected about 5 days after the first yellow fever vaccination. Receptors originate from a young man who received the YFV17D yellow fever vaccine.

This clonotype was counted between two and nine times. The rearrangement uses TRBV29-1 and TRBJ2-1; weak D call: TRBD2 (5 bases). Germline CDR1 SQVTM, CDR2 ANQGSEA. The CDR3 is 13 amino acids. V was pared by 2 bases and J by 7 bases, with 12 bases between. This CDR3 is CSVESRDLNEQFF. Written as DNA, the CDR3 is TGCAGCGTTGAAAGTCGGGATCTGAATGAGCAGTTCTTC.

This clonotype was counted only a few times. The CDR3, as DNA: TGTGCCAGCAGTCAGACACGGAATAGCAATCAGCCCCAGCATTTT. It codes for CASSQTRNSNQPQHF. This sequence joins TRBV27 and TRBJ1-5; the D is unclear. This CDR3 contains 15 residues. Germline V lookup: CDR1 MNHEY, CDR2 SMNVEV (reference sequence). Trimming took off 5 bases at V and 0 bases at J, with 11 bases between the two ends.

This chain links TRBV19 with TRBJ2-1, with 7 bases lining up with TRBD2. This CDR3 contains 15 residues. Losses at the gene ends were 2 bases for V and 2 bases for J; bases not matched to a gene: 3. Per germline, CDR1 LNHDA and CDR2 SQIVND (reference sequence). The DNA of the CDR3 is TGTGCCAGTAGTATAACGAGCGGGGCCTACAATGAGCAGTTCTTC. Amino acid sequence: CASSITSGAYNEQFF.

This clonotype was seen a handful of times. The chain uses TRBV7-9 and TRBJ2-2; D is ambiguous. Trimming stripped 5 bases from V and 4 bases from J, with 14 bases between. There are 15 residues in the CDR3. The germline V gene has CDR1 SEHNR and CDR2 FQNEAQ (reference sequence). The chain's CDR3 is CASSPRIESTGELFF. DNA for the CDR3: TGTGCCAGCAGCCCTCGGATCGAAAGCACCGGGGAGCTGTTTTTT.

This clonotype has a handful of counts. The chain couples TRBV6-2 or TRBV6-3 to TRBJ1-5; 9 positions agree with TRBD1. The CDR3 sequence is 17 residues long. The junction had 17 bases not matched to a gene; V was cut back by 3 bases and J by 11 bases. CDR1 and CDR2 (germline): MNHEY, SVGEGT. For the CDR3, the DNA is TGTGCCAGCAGTTATGCCTCGGGACAGGGTGATCCGGGAGCCCAGCATTTT. Translated, it gives CASSYASGQGDPGAQHF.

The chain carries TRBV6-5 and TRBJ1-1, with D unresolved. The ends were cut back, 8 bases at V and 1 base at J, with 17 bases in the middle. From germline, CDR1 is MNHEY and CDR2 SVGAGI. This CDR3 has 15 amino acids. The CDR3 protein is CASSEGVKGNTEAFF. The CDR3 bases are TGTGCCAGCTCCGAAGGAGTTAAGGGGAACACTGAAGCTTTCTTT.

This clonotype has just a few counts. The chain couples TRBV7-9 to TRBJ2-2; D is uncertain. Germline V gives CDR1 SEHNR, CDR2 FQNEAQ (reference sequence). The CDR3 is made up of 16 amino acids. V lost 1 base to trimming and J lost 4 bases, with 13 bases between them. The CDR3 bases are TGTGCCAGCAGCTTAGTCGTCGGGCGGCCCACCGGGGAGCTGTTTTTT. Its translation: CASSLVVGRPTGELFF.

V gene TRBV20-1 combines with J gene TRBJ1-2, with a weak D call TRBD1 (5 bases). The V gene lost 8 bases and the J gene lost 8 bases, with 21 bases spanning the gap. The germline V gene has CDR1 DFQATT and CDR2 SNEGSKA (reference sequence). The CDR3 length is 13 residues. The CDR3 DNA sequence: TGCAGTCTTGACGCACAGGTCCTTTGGGGCTACACCTTC. Protein product: CSLDAQVLWGYTF.

This clonotype was counted only a few times. V and J are TRBV12-3 or TRBV12-4 and TRBJ2-3, with D hard to call. V gave up 4 bases and J gave up 0 bases, with 17 bases separating them. The CDR3 has 17 amino acids. CDR3 bases: TGTGCCAGCAGTTCCCTCCCTCTAGAAGTTAGCACAGATACGCAGTATTTT. Its translation: CASSSLPLEVSTDTQYF.

The chain recombines TRBV24-1 with TRBJ1-1; D unclear. The V gene lost 6 bases and the J gene lost 1 base, with 5 bases spanning the gap. The germline V gene encodes CDR1 KGHDR and CDR2 SFDVKD. This CDR3 is built from 12 residues. Written as DNA, the CDR3 is TGTGCCACCAGTAGGGAGAACACTGAAGCTTTCTTT. Protein: CATSRENTEAFF.

This clonotype was seen a few times. The CDR3 DNA sequence: TGTGCCAGCAGCTTGGAAAGGCGCATCCAAGAGACCCAGTACTTC. Translated: CASSLERRIQETQYF. V and J are TRBV5-6 and TRBJ2-5, with unresolved D. V was clipped by 0 bases and J by 1 base, with 10 bases between them. The CDR3 runs to 15 residues. Germline lookup yields CDR1 SGHDT and CDR2 YYEEEE.

This clonotype turned up a few times. The V call is TRBV5-4, the J call TRBJ2-5, with 12 bases fitting TRBD2. V lost 5 bases and J lost 7; bases outside the gene matches: 12. The CDR3 covers 16 residues. The germline V gene has CDR1 SGHNT and CDR2 YYREEE (reference sequence). CDR3 sequence: CASRPRTSGAGGTQYF. The DNA for the CDR3 is TGTGCCAGCAGACCGAGGACTAGCGGGGCTGGAGGGACCCAGTACTTC.

This clonotype occurred a few times. The CDR3 DNA follows: TGCAGTGGCCTACTAGCGGGGGCATACGAGCAGTACTTC. Its translation is CSGLLAGAYEQYF. The chain has TRBV20-1 and TRBJ2-7; 11 bases match TRBD2. The CDR3 extends over 13 amino acids. J lost 4 bases, V lost 7 bases, and 6 bases had no gene match. CDR1 is DFQATT, CDR2 SNEGSKA, per germline (reference sequence).

There are many counts of this clonotype. V and J are TRBV12-3 or TRBV12-4 and TRBJ1-2, with D possibly being TRBD1 (6 bases). V gave up 3 bases and J gave up 8 bases, with 13 bases separating them. This CDR3 contains 13 residues. The CDR3 coding sequence is TGTGCCAGCAGTTTCTCGGGGGCCGGGGGCTACACCTTC. It is translated as CASSFSGAGGYTF.

This chain uses TRBV18 with TRBJ1-5, with a weak D call TRBD1 (6 bases). Germline V gives CDR1 KGHSH, CDR2 LQKENI. The CDR3 extends over 15 amino acids. V lost 3 bases, J lost 6 bases, and 15 bases lay in between. CDR3 in DNA: TGTGCCAGCTCACCCCGAGGGGGGCGCGTTCAGCCCCAGCATTTT. Protein sequence: CASSPRGGRVQPQHF.

This clonotype has just a few counts. The rearrangement uses TRBV5-4 and TRBJ2-3; D uncertain. Germline CDR1 is SGHNT and CDR2 is YYREEE (reference sequence). This CDR3 region has 14 residues. Deletions cut 0 bases from V and 2 bases from J, with 7 bases between. The CDR3 protein is CASSLEPITDTQYF. The CDR3 DNA sequence: TGTGCCAGCAGCTTGGAACCCATCACAGATACGCAGTATTTT.

This clonotype was seen a handful of times. This sequence joins TRBV19 and TRBJ1-5, with TRBD1 matching over 9 bases. The ends lost 5 bases at V and 2 bases at J; junction bases unmatched: 10. From germline, CDR1 is LNHDA and CDR2 SQIVND (reference sequence). The CDR3 sequence is 17 residues long. Here the CDR3 reads CASSQDRGSLGNQPQHF. The CDR3 bases are TGTGCCAGTAGTCAGGACAGGGGATCTTTGGGCAATCAGCCCCAGCATTTT.

The V and J genes are TRBV4-1 and TRBJ1-3, with no clear D. This CDR3 region has 16 residues. Germline V gene sequence: CDR1 MGHRA, CDR2 YSYEKL. Trimming took off 1 base at V and 2 bases at J, with 12 bases between the two ends. The chain's CDR3 is CASSQGWEVPGNTIYF. The DNA of the CDR3 is TGCGCCAGCAGCCAAGGATGGGAGGTGCCTGGAAACACCATATATTTT.

This clonotype was observed a handful of times. The V call is TRBV20-1, the J call TRBJ2-2, with D maybe TRBD2 (6 bases). The germline V gene encodes CDR1 DFQATT and CDR2 SNEGSKA (reference sequence). This CDR3 comprises 14 residues. The V end lost 6 bases, the J end lost 3 bases, and 14 bases lay between the germline ends. CDR3 sequence: CSAAGWGDTGELFF. DNA for the CDR3: TGCAGTGCAGCCGGTTGGGGGGACACCGGGGAGCTGTTTTTT.

This clonotype was counted only a few times. This chain links TRBV12-3 or TRBV12-4 with TRBJ2-1; 12 positions match TRBD2. The CDR3 consists of 17 residues. V trimming: 5 bases; J trimming: 5 bases; junction bases outside the gene matches: 10. CDR3 nucleotides: TGTGCCAGCAGTCCTCGGAGACTAGCGGGGGTCAACAATGAGCAGTTCTTC. It encodes CASSPRRLAGVNNEQFF.

This clonotype was found a few times. The V and J genes are TRBV27 and TRBJ2-2; D remains ambiguous. V lost 8 bases and J 6 bases, leaving 16 bases between the germline ends. The CDR3 consists of 14 residues. Germline V gene data show CDR1 as MNHEY and CDR2 as SMNVEV (reference sequence). The CDR3 sequence: CASGLMPIPGELFF. The CDR3 DNA is TGTGCCAGCGGCTTAATGCCTATTCCCGGGGAGCTGTTTTTT.

J is TRBJ2-5 and V is TRBV20-1; D could derive from TRBD1 or TRBD2 (5 bases each). CDR1 is DFQATT and CDR2 is SNEGSKA in the germline V gene (reference sequence). The CDR3 runs to 13 residues. Trimming took 3 bases from V and 5 from J, leaving 13 bases between them. The CDR3 bases are TGCAGTGCTAGGGGGACGGGGCCGGAGACCCAGTACTTC. This codes for CSARGTGPETQYF.